The present T cell receptor (beta chain) was sequenced within a study of regulatory T cells in long-lasting Graves disease. The sample's time point: newly diagnosed GD, antithyroid drugs for less than 3 months. PBMC-derived RNA was used for the TCR library. The germline CDR1 and CDR2 sequences are LGHDT and YNNKEL (reference sequence). The V end lost 4 bases, the J end lost 5 bases, and 15 bases lay between the germline ends. The CDR3 has 14 amino acids. Arm-PCR of CDR3 regions and iRepertoire HTBI primers were used to build TCR beta libraries. TCRdb processed the multiplex PCR reads anew with MiXCR; each CDR3 protein has one entry. The sample has about 360,000 distinct CDR3 sequences, around 16% seen once. There are many counts of this clonotype. These same data were also listed under a study on T cells in Graves' hyperthyroidism and ophthalmopathy.

The V and J genes are TRBV3-1 and TRBJ2-7, with D perhaps matching TRBD1 (5 bases). The TCR comes from a woman aged 18 to 35 with Graves disease. The sample here was peripheral blood mononuclear cells (PBMCs), taken at new diagnosis, from a patient treated with antithyroid drugs. The CDR3 loop reads CASSPTGSVDEQYF. The CDR3 coding sequence is TGTGCCAGCAGCCCCACAGGATCTGTCGACGAGCAGTACTTC.